A selection of T cell receptor beta chains follows, all from one sample in a study of cytomegalovirus exposure and HLA in healthy donors. Profiling relied on immunoSEQ multiplex PCR, and the TCRdb table lists in-frame clones only, not all of them. The sample holds 150,000 to 200,000 clones; approximately 86% are singletons and the top ten take 6% to 8.5%. The sequencing sample was made of PBMCs. The receptors come from a man aged 25-40 years in good health and CMV-seropositive. Both conserved end residues are part of each CDR3. A D gene is named only where the DNA matches it firmly. Clone size appears in some rows only: once, few, many, or a class for an expanded clone.

j_call clone_size v_call d_call cdr3_nt cdr3_aa
TRBJ2-7 - TRBV28 - TGTGCCAGCAGTTTATTCCGTGTGAGGATAGCGACGAGCTCCTACGAGCAGTACTTC CASSLFRVRIATSSYEQYF
TRBJ2-1 - TRBV27 - TGTGCCAGCAGTCCTTGGACGCGCGACGGGGAGCAGTTCTTC CASSPWTRDGEQFF
TRBJ2-1 - TRBV27 - TGTGCCAGCAGTTCGTACAGGGCTGATGAGCAGTTCTTC CASSSYRADEQFF
TRBJ2-3 once TRBV5-4 TRBD2 TGTGCCAGCAGCTCGGGACTAGCCCTCACAGATACGCAGTATTTT CASSSGLALTDTQYF
TRBJ1-1 - TRBV18 - TGTGCCAGCTCCCGCCAAGGGAGGACTGAAGCTTTCTTT CASSRQGRTEAFF
TRBJ2-3 - TRBV5-1 - TGCGCCAGCAGCTCTGGGGGGCCAGATACGCAGTATTTT CASSSGGPDTQYF
TRBJ1-1 - TRBV20-1 - TGCAGTGCCTCGAGTGGGGGGGTAGCTTTCTTT CSASSGGVAFF
TRBJ1-2 - TRBV9 TRBD1 TGTGCCAGCAGAGGACAGGGCGGCTACACCTTC CASRGQGGYTF
TRBJ2-7 - TRBV5-4 - TGTGCCAGCAGCTCGAGTCGGGGTCTTGTCTACGAGCAGTACTTC CASSSSRGLVYEQYF
TRBJ2-7 once TRBV5-5 - TGTGCCAGCAGTCCAGGGGGGCGCCTTTACGAGCAGTACTTC CASSPGGRLYEQYF
TRBJ2-5 once TRBV30 - TGTGCCTGGAGCGTGGGGGAGACCCAGTACTTC CAWSVGETQYF
TRBJ2-5 - TRBV5-1 TRBD1 TGCGCCAGCAGCACCGGGACAGGGGTACTACAAGAGACCCAGTACTTC CASSTGTGVLQETQYF
TRBJ1-5 - TRBV30 - TGTGCCTGGGGGACGGGCGGCAATCAGCCCCAGCATTTT CAWGTGGNQPQHF
TRBJ1-2 - TRBV19 TRBD1 TGTGCCAGTAGTATAGGGACAGGCGACTATGGCTACACCTTC CASSIGTGDYGYTF
TRBJ2-3 - TRBV28 - TGTGCCAGCCACCAAGCTTTTCGCACAGATACGCAGTATTTT CASHQAFRTDTQYF
TRBJ1-1 - TRBV11-3 - TGTGCCAGCAGTCCCCTGAGCACTGAAGCTTTCTTT CASSPLSTEAFF
TRBJ1-1 - TRBV7-2 - TGTGCCAGCTCCCTAGACGGGTGGACTGAAGCTTTCTTT CASSLDGWTEAFF
TRBJ1-5 few TRBV6-1 - TGTGCCAGCAGTGAAAACAGGTTAAGCAATCAGCCCCAGCATTTT CASSENRLSNQPQHF
TRBJ2-7 few TRBV6-5 - TGTGCCAGCAGTTCCACCTTATACGAGCAGTACTTC CASSSTLYEQYF
TRBJ1-2 - TRBV19 - TGTGCCAGTAGTATGACGGAAAACTATGGCTACACCTTC CASSMTENYGYTF
TRBJ1-6 once TRBV7-3 - TGTGCCAGCAGCTGGGGCTCCTATAATTCACCCCTCCACTTT CASSWGSYNSPLHF
TRBJ2-7 many TRBV10-3 TRBD2 TGTGCCATAAGCGAAGGGCGGGAGGCCCCAGTTCGCTACGAGCAGTACTTC CAISEGREAPVRYEQYF
TRBJ2-1 - TRBV28 - TGTGCCAGCAGCGATCCTACCCCCTACAATGAGCAGTTCTTC CASSDPTPYNEQFF
TRBJ2-3 - TRBV27 - TGTGCCAGCAGTTTATCGGAAGGCCGGGCAGATACGCAGTATTTT CASSLSEGRADTQYF
TRBJ1-6 - TRBV15 TRBD1 TGTGCCACCAGCTTAGACAGGGACCAACCACCCCTCCACTTT CATSLDRDQPPLHF
TRBJ2-5 - TRBV5-1 TRBD1 TGCGCCAGCAGCTCGACAGGGGACGTATTAGAGACCCAGTACTTC CASSSTGDVLETQYF
TRBJ2-7 - TRBV30 - TGTGCCTGGAGTGTGGGGAGAGGCTACGAGCAGTACTTC CAWSVGRGYEQYF
TRBJ2-3 - TRBV19 TRBD2 TGTGCCAGTAGTCCCCCGACTAGCGGGCTTTACACAGATACGCAGTATTTT CASSPPTSGLYTDTQYF
TRBJ1-5 - TRBV5-6 - TGTGCCAGCAGCAGGGCTGGTTATCAGCCCCAGCATTTT CASSRAGYQPQHF
TRBJ1-2 - TRBV10-1 - TGCGCCAGCAGTTGGATTGTTGGCTACACCTTC CASSWIVGYTF
TRBJ2-3 - TRBV5-1 - TGCGCCAGCAGCCTGGAGGGCCGCACAGATACGCAGTATTTT CASSLEGRTDTQYF
TRBJ2-1 - TRBV2 - TGTGCCAGCAGGTACAGGGACGGTGAGCAGTTCTTC CASRYRDGEQFF
TRBJ2-2 - TRBV11-2 TRBD2 TGTGCCAGCAGTACTAGCGGGCCGAACACCGGGGAGCTGTTTTTT CASSTSGPNTGELFF
TRBJ1-2 - TRBV9 TRBD1 TGTGCCAGCAGCGTAGCGGAGACAGGGAATACTAACTATGGCTACACCTTC CASSVAETGNTNYGYTF
TRBJ1-5 - TRBV2 TRBD1 TGTGCCAGCAGCTACACAGGGGGCGAGGAGCCCCAGCATTTT CASSYTGGEEPQHF
TRBJ2-1 - TRBV14 - TGTGCCAGCAGCCAAGAAGTGGCAGGGGAAAATGAGCAGTTCTTC CASSQEVAGENEQFF
TRBJ2-2 - TRBV5-1 - TGCGCCAGCAGCTTGGACAGCACCGGGGAGCTGTTTTTT CASSLDSTGELFF
TRBJ2-3 - TRBV9 TRBD1 TGTGCCAGCAGCGCACCACACCCCGGGACAGGGGGACCCACCAGCACAGATACGCAGTATTTT CASSAPHPGTGGPTSTDTQYF
TRBJ2-7 - TRBV28 - TGTGCCAGCACTCCGGGACTGTACTACGAGCAGTACTTC CASTPGLYYEQYF
TRBJ2-2 - TRBV7-9 TRBD1 TGTGCCAGCAGCCATGCCGGGACAGCGAACACCGGGGAGCTGTTTTTT CASSHAGTANTGELFF
TRBJ2-2 - TRBV11-3 - TGTGCCAGCAGCTTAGGGGTCGGGCCGAACACCGGGGAGCTGTTTTTT CASSLGVGPNTGELFF
TRBJ1-6 - TRBV14 - TGTGCCAGCGGGCGGACCTATAATTCACCCCTCCACTTT CASGRTYNSPLHF
TRBJ2-7 once TRBV5-4 - TGTGCCAGCAGCTCGGGACACTCCTGGGAGCAGTACTTC CASSSGHSWEQYF
TRBJ2-7 - TRBV4-1 TRBD1 TGCGCCAGCAGCCAAGGGGTCGGGACAGGACGTGAGCAGTACTTC CASSQGVGTGREQYF
TRBJ1-4 - TRBV7-9 - TGTGCCAGCAGCTTTGCTTCTGGGGAAAAACTGTTTTTT CASSFASGEKLFF
TRBJ2-4 - TRBV6-1 - TGTGCCAGCAGTGAAGTAGCAGGGTTGAGTGGCATTCAGTACTTC CASSEVAGLSGIQYF